This T cell receptor (beta chain) was obtained from a study of response to subunit inactivated influenza vaccine. From the RT-PCR reads, TCRdb called clonotypes with MiXCR, one entry per CDR3 protein. The data show under 200,000 distinct CDR3 sequences, about a tenth seen once. Trimming cost V 1 base and J 6 bases, with 4 bases left between them. CDR3 length: 12 amino acids. Study-level results: Authors suggested each seasonal influenza vaccination recruits few new T cells.

The sample holds many counts of this clonotype. No antigen is known for it. The sample was non-naive T cells sorted from PBMCs, taken about 40 days after vaccination. The chain is built from TRBV12-3 or TRBV12-4 and TRBJ2-4; D unresolved. The TCR was taken from a man aged 45-60 years who received an inactivated influenza vaccine. In DNA, the CDR3 is TGTGCCAGCAGTTTAGACAGAAACATTCAGTACTTC. It is translated as CASSLDRNIQYF.